Below are 4 T cell receptor beta chains sequenced from a single sample in a study of shared clonotypes between healthy human individuals. Assay used: immunoSEQ multiplex PCR; TCRdb lists only in-frame clones, some missing. Of over 2 million clones listed, approximately 95% are singletons. The sequencing input was naive CD4+ T cells sorted from blood. The subset denotes: CD45RA+ positively selected. Receptors were obtained from a man aged 18 to 30 in good health.

V gene TRBV6-5 combines with J gene TRBJ1-6; TRBD1 aligns across 9 bases. The CDR3 has 15 residues. V shed 4 bases and J 7 bases; nucleotides not matched to a gene: 5. Germline values: CDR1 MNHEY, CDR2 SVGAGI. CDR3 sequence (DNA): TGTGCCAGCAGTTTCCAAGACAGGGGGAATTCACCCCTCCACTTT. Translation: CASSFQDRGNSPLHF.

The chain links TRBV7-2 to TRBJ1-2, with TRBD1 matching 8 bases. The CDR3 totals 14 residues. In germline, CDR1 is SGHTA, CDR2 FQGNSA. The J segment lost 2 bases and the V segment lost 5 bases, leaving 4 bases of the junction unmatched. In nucleotides, the CDR3 is TGTGCCAGCAGCGAAAACAGGGGGAACTATGGCTACACCTTC. This gives the protein CASSENRGNYGYTF.

V usage is TRBV7-9 and J usage is TRBJ2-6, with D tentatively TRBD1 (5 bases). The CDR3 consists of 19 residues. Germline CDR1 is SEHNR and CDR2 is FQNEAQ (reference sequence). The V gene lost 4 bases and the J gene lost 2 bases, with 21 bases spanning the gap. CDR3 bases: TGTGCCAGCAGCTCTATCCTATCACAGGCCCCGACTGGGGCCAACGTCCTGACTTTC. Translating it yields CASSSILSQAPTGANVLTF.

The chain has TRBV28 and TRBJ1-2; no firm D call. Germline values: CDR1 MDHEN, CDR2 SYDVKM. With 5 bases removed from V and 10 bases from J, the gap between germline ends came to 23 bases. CDR3 length equals 15 residues. The chain's CDR3 is CASSLPSPGKGIYTF. The CDR3 DNA sequence: TGTGCCAGCAGTCTGCCATCTCCGGGAAAAGGTATCTACACCTTC.